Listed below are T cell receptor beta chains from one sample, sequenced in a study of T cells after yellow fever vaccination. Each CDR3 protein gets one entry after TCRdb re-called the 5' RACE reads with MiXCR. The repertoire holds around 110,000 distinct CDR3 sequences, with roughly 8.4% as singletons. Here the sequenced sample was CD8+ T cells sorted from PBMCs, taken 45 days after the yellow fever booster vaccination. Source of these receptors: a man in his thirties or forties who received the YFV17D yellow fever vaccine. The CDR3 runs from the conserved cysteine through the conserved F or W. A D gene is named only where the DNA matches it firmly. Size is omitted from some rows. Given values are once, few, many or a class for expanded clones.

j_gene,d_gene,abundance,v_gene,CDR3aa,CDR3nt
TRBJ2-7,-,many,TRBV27,CASSFFRGYEQYF,TGTGCCAGCAGTTTCTTCCGGGGCTACGAGCAGTACTTC
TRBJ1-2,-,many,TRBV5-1,CASSEGDGANYGYTF,TGCGCCAGCAGCGAGGGGGACGGAGCTAACTATGGCTACACCTTC
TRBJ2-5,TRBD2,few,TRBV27,CASSGGLAGETQYF,TGTGCCAGCAGCGGGGGACTAGCGGGAGAGACCCAGTACTTC
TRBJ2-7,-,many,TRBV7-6,CASSGTRTYEQYF,TGTGCCAGCTCCGGGACCAGGACCTACGAGCAGTACTTC
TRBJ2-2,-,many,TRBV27,CASSSGWTGELFF,TGTGCCAGCAGCTCGGGCTGGACCGGGGAGCTGTTTTTT
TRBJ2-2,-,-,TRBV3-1,CASSQDFMRLGNTGELFF,TGTGCCAGCAGCCAAGACTTTATGCGGTTGGGTAACACCGGGGAGCTGTTTTTT
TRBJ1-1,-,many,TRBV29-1,CSVEVNTEAFF,TGCAGCGTTGAGGTGAACACTGAAGCTTTCTTT
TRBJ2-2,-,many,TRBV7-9,CASSLVPTGELFF,TGTGCCAGCAGCTTAGTTCCCACCGGGGAGCTGTTTTTT
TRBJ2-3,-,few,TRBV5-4,CASSLGLGTFTDTQYF,TGTGCCAGCAGCTTGGGACTAGGGACCTTCACAGATACGCAGTATTTT
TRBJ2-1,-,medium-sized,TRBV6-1,CASSARIGEEQFF,TGTGCCAGCAGTGCACGGATAGGAGAGGAGCAGTTCTTC
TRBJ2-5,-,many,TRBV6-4,CASSSGRGAYQETQYF,TGTGCCAGCAGTTCTGGCCGGGGGGCGTACCAAGAGACCCAGTACTTC
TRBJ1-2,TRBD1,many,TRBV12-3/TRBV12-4,CAATRGYLGDGYTF,TGTGCCGCGACCAGGGGGTACCTCGGGGATGGCTACACCTTC
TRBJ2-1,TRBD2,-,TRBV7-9,CARVAGDGNEQFF,TGTGCCCGCGTGGCGGGAGACGGCAATGAGCAGTTCTTC
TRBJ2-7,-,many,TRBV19,CARDSTYEQYF,TGTGCCAGGGACAGCACTTACGAGCAGTACTTC
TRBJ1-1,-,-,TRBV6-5,CASSYSRLNTEAFF,TGTGCCAGCAGTTACTCCAGGTTGAACACTGAAGCTTTCTTT
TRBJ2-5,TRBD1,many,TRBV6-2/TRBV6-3,CASSYTPGQPQETQYF,TGTGCCAGCAGTTACACTCCGGGACAGCCTCAAGAGACCCAGTACTTC
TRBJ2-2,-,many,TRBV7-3,CASSLTRFTGELFF,TGTGCCAGCAGCTTAACGCGTTTTACCGGGGAGCTGTTTTTT
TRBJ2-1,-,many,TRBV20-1,CSITWVFDNEQFF,TGCAGTATAACTTGGGTGTTCGACAATGAGCAGTTCTTC
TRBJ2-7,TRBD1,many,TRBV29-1,CSARQGREQYF,TGCAGCGCCAGACAGGGCCGCGAGCAGTACTTC
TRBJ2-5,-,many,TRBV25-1,CASSDFGGVPQETQYF,TGTGCCAGCAGTGATTTCGGGGGAGTACCCCAAGAGACCCAGTACTTC
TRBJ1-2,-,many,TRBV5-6,CASSGAQVFGYTF,TGTGCCAGCAGTGGGGCTCAGGTTTTTGGCTACACCTTC
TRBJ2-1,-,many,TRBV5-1,CASSQGGANEQFF,TGCGCCAGCAGCCAAGGGGGGGCCAATGAGCAGTTCTTC
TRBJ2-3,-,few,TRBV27,CASSLFGSSDTQYF,TGTGCCAGCAGTTTATTCGGGAGTTCAGATACGCAGTATTTT
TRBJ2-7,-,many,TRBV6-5,CASSYLGQRDNEQYF,TGTGCCAGCAGTTACCTCGGACAGCGGGATAACGAGCAGTACTTC
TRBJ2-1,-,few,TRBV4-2,CASSQDGDRRDSPLF,TGTGCCAGCAGCCAAGATGGGGACCGGAGGGACAGCCCCCTCTTC
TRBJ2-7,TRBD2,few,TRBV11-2,CASSRLAGYYEQYF,TGTGCCAGCAGCCGACTAGCGGGATACTACGAGCAGTACTTC